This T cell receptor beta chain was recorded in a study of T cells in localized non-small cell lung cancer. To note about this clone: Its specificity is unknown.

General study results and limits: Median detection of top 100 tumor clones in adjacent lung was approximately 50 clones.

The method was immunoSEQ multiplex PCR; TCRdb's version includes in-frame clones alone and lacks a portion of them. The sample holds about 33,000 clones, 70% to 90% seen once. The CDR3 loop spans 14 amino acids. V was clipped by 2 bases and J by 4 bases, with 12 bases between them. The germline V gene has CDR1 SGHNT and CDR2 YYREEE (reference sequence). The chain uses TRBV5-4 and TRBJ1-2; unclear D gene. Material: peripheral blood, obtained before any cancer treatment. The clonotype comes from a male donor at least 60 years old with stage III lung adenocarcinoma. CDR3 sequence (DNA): TGTGCCAGCAGCTTAAAACAGACTCTCTATGGCTACACCTTC. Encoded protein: CASSLKQTLYGYTF.